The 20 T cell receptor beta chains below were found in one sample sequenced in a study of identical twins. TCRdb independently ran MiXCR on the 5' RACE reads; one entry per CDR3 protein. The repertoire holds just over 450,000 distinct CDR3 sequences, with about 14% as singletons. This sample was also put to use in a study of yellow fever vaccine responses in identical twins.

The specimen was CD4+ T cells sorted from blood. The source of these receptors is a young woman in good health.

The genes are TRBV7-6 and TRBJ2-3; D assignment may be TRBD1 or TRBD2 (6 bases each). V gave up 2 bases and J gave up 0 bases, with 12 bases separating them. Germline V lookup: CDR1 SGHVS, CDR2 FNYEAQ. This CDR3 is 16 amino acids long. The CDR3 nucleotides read TGTGCCAGCAGCTTAAACGGGGGCTCTAGCACAGATACGCAGTATTTT. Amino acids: CASSLNGGSSTDTQYF.

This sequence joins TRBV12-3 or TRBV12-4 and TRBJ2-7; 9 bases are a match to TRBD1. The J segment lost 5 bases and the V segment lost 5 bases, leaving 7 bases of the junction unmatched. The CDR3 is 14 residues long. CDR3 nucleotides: TGTGCCAGCAGTCTCCCGGGACAGGGAGACGAGCAGTACTTC. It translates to CASSLPGQGDEQYF.

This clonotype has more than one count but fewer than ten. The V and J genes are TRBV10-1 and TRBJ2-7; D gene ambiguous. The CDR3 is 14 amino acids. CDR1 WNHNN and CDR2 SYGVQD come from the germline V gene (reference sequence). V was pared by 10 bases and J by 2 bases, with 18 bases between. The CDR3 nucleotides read TGCGCCATCCACCTTCTTCAGGATCCCTACGAGCAGTACTTC. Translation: CAIHLLQDPYEQYF.

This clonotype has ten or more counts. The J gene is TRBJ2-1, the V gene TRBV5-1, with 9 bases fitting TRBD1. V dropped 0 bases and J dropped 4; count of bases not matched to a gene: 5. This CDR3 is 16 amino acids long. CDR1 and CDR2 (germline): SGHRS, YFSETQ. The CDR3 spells CASSLEQGARYNEQFF. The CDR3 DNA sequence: TGCGCCAGCAGCTTGGAACAGGGGGCGCGGTACAATGAGCAGTTCTTC.

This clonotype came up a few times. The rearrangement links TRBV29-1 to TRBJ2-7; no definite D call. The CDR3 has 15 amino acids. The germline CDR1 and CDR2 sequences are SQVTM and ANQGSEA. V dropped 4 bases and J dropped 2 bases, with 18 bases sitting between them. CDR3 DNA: TGCAGCGTTGTTGGCGCCAGCCCCTACACCTACGAGCAGTACTTC. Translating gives CSVVGASPYTYEQYF.

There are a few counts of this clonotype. The CDR3 DNA reads as TGTGCCAGCAGTATGGACAGGAACCCCGAAAAACTGTTTTTT. This codes for CASSMDRNPEKLFF. The rearrangement uses TRBV4-2 and TRBJ1-4; 7 nucleotides line up with TRBD1. With 6 bases clipped from V and 8 bases from J, the junction kept 9 bases outside the gene matches. The germline V gene encodes CDR1 LGHNA and CDR2 YNFKEQ. The CDR3 extends over 14 amino acids.

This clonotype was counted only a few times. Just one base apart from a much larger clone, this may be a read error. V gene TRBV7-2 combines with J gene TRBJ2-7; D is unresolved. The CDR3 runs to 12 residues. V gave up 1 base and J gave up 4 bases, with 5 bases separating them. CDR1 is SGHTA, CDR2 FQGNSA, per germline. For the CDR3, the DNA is TGTGCCAGCAGCTTAGTGCGGTACGAGCAGTACTTC. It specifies CASSLVRYEQYF.

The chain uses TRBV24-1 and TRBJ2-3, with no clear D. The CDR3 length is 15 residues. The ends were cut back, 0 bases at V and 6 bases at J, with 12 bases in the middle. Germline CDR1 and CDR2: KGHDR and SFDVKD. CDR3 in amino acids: CATSDLSEAPDTQYF. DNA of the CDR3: TGTGCCACCAGTGATTTGTCCGAAGCTCCGGATACGCAGTATTTT.

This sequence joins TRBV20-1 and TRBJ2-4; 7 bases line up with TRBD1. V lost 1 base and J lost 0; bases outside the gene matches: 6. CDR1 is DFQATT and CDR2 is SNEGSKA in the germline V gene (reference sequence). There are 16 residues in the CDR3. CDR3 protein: CSARVSGQLAKNIQYF. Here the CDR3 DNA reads TGCAGTGCTAGAGTTTCGGGACAGCTAGCCAAAAACATTCAGTACTTC.

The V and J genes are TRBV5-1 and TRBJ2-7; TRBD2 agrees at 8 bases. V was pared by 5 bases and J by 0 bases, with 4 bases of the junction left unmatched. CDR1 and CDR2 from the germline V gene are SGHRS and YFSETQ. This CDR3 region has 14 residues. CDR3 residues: CASRGSGNSYEQYF. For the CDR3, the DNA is TGCGCCAGCAGGGGTAGCGGGAACTCCTACGAGCAGTACTTC.

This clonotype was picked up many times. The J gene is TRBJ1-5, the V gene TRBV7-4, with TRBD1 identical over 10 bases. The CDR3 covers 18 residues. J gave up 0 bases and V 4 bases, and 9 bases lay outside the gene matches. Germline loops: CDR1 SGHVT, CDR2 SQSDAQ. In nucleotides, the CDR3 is TGTGCCAGCAGCTCCCCGTTCGGGACAGGGGTTAGCAATCAGCCCCAGCATTTT. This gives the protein CASSSPFGTGVSNQPQHF.

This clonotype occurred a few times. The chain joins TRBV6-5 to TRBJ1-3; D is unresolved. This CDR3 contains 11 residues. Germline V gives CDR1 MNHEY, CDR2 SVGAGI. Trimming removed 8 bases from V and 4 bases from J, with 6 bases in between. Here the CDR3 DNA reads TGTGCCAGCGTTAGAGGAAACACCATATATTTT. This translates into CASVRGNTIYF.

For the CDR3, the DNA is TGTGCCAGCAGCTCCAGTCCCGGGACAGGGGGCACTGAAGCTTTCTTT. Translating it yields CASSSSPGTGGTEAFF. The chain combines TRBV7-2 with TRBJ1-1, with 11 bases matching TRBD1. There are 16 residues in the CDR3. Germline CDR1 SGHTA, CDR2 FQGNSA. Germline trimming cut 4 bases from V and 4 bases from J; bases unmatched to any gene: 8.

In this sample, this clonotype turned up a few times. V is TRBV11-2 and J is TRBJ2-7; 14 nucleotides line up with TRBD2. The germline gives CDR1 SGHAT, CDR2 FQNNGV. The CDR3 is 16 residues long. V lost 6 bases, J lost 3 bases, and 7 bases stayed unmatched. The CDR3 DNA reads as TGTGCCAGCAGTCCGGGACTAGCGGGAGAACTCTACGAGCAGTACTTC. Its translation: CASSPGLAGELYEQYF.

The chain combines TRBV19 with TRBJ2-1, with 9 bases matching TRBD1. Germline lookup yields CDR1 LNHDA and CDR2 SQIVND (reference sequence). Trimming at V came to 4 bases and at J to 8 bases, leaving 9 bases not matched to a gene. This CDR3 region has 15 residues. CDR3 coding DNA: TGTGCCAGTAGTACGCCGGGACAGGGTCCGTATGAGCAGTTCTTC. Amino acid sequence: CASSTPGQGPYEQFF.

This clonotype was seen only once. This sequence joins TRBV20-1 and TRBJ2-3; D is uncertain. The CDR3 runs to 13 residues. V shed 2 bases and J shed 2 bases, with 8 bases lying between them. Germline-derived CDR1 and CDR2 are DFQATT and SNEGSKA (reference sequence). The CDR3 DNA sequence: TGCAGTGCTAGACCGACATACACAGATACGCAGTATTTT. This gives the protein CSARPTYTDTQYF.

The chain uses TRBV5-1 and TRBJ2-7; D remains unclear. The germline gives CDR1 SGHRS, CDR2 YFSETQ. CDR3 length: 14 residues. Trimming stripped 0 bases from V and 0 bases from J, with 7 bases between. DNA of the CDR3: TGCGCCAGCAGCTTGGATGTTAGCTCCTACGAGCAGTACTTC. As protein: CASSLDVSSYEQYF.

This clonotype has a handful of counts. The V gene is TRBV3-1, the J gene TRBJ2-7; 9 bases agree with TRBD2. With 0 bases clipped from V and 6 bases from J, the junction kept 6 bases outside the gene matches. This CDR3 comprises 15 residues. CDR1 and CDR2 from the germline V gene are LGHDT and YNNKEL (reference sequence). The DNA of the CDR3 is TGTGCCAGCAGCCAAGATCCCCTAGCGGGGTCCGAGCAGTACTTC. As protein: CASSQDPLAGSEQYF.

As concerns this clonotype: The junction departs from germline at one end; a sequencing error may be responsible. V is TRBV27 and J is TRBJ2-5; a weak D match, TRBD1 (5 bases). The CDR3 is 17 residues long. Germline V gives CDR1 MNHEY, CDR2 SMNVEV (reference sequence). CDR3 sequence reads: CASSDLKGAIRQGTQYF. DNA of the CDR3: TGTGCCAGCAGTGACCTCAAAGGGGCTATTAGGCAAGGGACCCAGTACTTC.

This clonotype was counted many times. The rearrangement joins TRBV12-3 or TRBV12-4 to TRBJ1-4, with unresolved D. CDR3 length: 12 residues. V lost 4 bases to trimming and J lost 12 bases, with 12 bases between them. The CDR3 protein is CASSWVGWQLFF. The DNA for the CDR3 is TGTGCCAGCAGTTGGGTCGGGTGGCAACTGTTTTTT.